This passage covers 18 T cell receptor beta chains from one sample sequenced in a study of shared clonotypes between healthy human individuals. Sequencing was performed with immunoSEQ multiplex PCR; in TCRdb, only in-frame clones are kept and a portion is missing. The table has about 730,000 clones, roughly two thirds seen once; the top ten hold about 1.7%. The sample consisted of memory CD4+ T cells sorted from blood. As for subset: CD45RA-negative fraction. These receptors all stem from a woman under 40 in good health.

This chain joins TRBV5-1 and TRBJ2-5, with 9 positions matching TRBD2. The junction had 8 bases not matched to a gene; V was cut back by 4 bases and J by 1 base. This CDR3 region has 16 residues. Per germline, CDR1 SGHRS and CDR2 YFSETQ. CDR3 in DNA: TGCGCCAGCAGCGGAATGGCGGGGGGGACCCAAGAGACCCAGTACTTC. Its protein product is CASSGMAGGTQETQYF.

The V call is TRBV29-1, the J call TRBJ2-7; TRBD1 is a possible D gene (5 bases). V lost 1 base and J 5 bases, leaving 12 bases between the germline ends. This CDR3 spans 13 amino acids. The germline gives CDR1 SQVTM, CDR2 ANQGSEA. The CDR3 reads CSVEVQGPNEQYF. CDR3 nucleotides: TGCAGCGTTGAAGTGCAGGGCCCCAACGAGCAGTACTTC.

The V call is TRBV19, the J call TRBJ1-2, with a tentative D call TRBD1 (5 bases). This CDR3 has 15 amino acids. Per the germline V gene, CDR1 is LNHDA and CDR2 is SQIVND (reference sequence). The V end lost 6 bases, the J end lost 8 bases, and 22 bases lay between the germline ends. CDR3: CASSRAGMREFGYTF. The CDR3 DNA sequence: TGTGCCAGTAGCAGGGCGGGGATGAGGGAATTCGGCTACACCTTC.

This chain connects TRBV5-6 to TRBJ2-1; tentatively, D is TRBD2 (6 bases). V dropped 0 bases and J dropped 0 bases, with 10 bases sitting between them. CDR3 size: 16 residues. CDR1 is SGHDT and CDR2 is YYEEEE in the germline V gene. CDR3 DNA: TGTGCCAGCAGCTTGGCTCTCGGGAGCTCCTACAATGAGCAGTTCTTC. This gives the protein CASSLALGSSYNEQFF.

CDR3 sequence reads: CASSPPYQAIRQFF. For the CDR3, the DNA is TGTGCCAGCTCACCACCATACCAGGCCATCAGGCAGTTCTTC. V usage is TRBV18 and J usage is TRBJ2-1; D gene ambiguous. Trimming removed 0 bases from V and 12 bases from J, with 15 bases in between. CDR1 and CDR2 (germline): KGHSH, LQKENI. The CDR3 extends over 14 amino acids.

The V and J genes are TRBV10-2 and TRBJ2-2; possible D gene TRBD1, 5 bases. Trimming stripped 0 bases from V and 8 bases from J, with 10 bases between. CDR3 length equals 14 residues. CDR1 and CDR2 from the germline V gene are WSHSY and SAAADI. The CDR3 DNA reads TGCGCCAGCAGTGAGTCGTACAGGACAGGGGAGCTGTTTTTT. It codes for CASSESYRTGELFF.

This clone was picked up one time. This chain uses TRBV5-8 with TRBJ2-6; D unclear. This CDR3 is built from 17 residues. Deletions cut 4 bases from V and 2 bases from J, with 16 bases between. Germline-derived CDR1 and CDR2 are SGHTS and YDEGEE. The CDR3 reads CASSHPLGYAGANVLTF. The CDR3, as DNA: TGTGCCAGCAGCCACCCCCTCGGGTATGCTGGGGCCAACGTCCTGACTTTC.

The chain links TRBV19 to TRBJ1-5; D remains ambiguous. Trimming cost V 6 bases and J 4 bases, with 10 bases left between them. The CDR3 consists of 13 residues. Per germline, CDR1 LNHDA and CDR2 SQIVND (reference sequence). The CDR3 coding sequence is TGTGCCAGTAGCCAACACCTTAATCAGCCCCAGCATTTT. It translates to CASSQHLNQPQHF.

For the CDR3, the DNA is TGTGCCAGCAGTTTTGCAGGGGCCCAAGATACGCAGTATTTT. This sequence encodes CASSFAGAQDTQYF. The rearrangement joins TRBV28 to TRBJ2-3, with D possibly matching TRBD1 (6 bases). The length of the CDR3 is 14 residues. Germline V CDR1 and CDR2: MDHEN, SYDVKM. Trimming left V 3 bases short and J 5 bases short, with 12 bases between.

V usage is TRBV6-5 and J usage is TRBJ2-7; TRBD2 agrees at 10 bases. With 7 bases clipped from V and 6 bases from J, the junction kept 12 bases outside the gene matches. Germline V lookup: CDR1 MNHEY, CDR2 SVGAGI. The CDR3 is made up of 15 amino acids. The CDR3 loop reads CASTPGLAGEGEQYF. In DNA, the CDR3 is TGTGCCAGCACCCCAGGTCTAGCGGGAGAGGGCGAGCAGTACTTC.

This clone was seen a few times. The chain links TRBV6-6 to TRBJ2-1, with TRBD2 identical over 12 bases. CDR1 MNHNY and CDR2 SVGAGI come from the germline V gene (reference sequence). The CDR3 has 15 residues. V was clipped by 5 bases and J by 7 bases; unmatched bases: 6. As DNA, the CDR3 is TGTGCCAGCAGTCAGACTAGCGGGAGTTTAAATGAGCAGTTCTTC. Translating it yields CASSQTSGSLNEQFF.

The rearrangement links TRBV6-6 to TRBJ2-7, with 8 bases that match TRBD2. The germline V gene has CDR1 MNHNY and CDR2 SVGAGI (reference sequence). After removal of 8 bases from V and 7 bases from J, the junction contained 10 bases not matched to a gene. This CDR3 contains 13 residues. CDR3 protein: CASSGLGSGEQYF. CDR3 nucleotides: TGTGCCAGCTCGGGACTAGGCAGTGGTGAGCAGTACTTC.

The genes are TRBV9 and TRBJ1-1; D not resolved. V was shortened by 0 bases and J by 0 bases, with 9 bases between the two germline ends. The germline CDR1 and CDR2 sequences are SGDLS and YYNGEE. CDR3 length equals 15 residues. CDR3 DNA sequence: TGTGCCAGCAGCGTAGACCCCAGACTGAACACTGAAGCTTTCTTT. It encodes CASSVDPRLNTEAFF.

The CDR3 protein is CASSPLGTEETQYF. CDR3 nucleotides: TGTGCCAGCAGCCCTCTCGGGACGGAAGAGACCCAGTACTTC. The chain employs TRBV14 and TRBJ2-5; the D call may be TRBD1 or TRBD2 (5 bases each). Trimming took off 4 bases at V and 3 bases at J, with 12 bases between the two ends. Germline V CDR1 and CDR2: SGHDN, FVKESK. The CDR3 totals 14 residues. The variable domain in full, with the rest retrieved from reference TRBV14 and TRBJ2-5, is EAGVTQFPSHSVIEKGQTVTLRCDPISGHDNLYWYRRVMGKEIKFLLHFVKESKQDESGMPNNRFLAERTGGTYSTLKVQPAELEDSGVYFCASSPLGTEETQYFGPGTRLLVL.

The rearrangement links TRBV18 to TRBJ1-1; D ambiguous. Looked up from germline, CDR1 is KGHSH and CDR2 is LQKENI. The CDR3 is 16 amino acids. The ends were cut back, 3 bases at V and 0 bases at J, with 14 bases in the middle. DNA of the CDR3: TGTGCCAGCTCACCGATCAAAGTGGAGATGAACACTGAAGCTTTCTTT. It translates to CASSPIKVEMNTEAFF.

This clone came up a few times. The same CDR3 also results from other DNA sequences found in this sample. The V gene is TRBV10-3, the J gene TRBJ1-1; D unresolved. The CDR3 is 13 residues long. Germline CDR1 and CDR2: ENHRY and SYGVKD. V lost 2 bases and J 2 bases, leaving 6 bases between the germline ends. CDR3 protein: CAISEGANTEAFF. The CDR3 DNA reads TGTGCCATCAGTGAGGGAGCAAACACTGAAGCTTTCTTT.

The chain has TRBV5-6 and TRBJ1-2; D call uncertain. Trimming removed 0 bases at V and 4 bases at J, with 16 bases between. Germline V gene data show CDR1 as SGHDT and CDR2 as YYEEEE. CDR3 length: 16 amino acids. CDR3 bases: TGTGCCAGCAGCTTGGGAGGAGCTGGCTGGGCCTATGGCTACACCTTC. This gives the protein CASSLGGAGWAYGYTF.

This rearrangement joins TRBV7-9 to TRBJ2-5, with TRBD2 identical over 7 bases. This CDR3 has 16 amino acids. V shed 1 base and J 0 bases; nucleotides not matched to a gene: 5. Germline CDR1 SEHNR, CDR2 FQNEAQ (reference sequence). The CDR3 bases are TGTGCCAGCAGCTTAGGTTTGGCGGGAGACCAAGAGACCCAGTACTTC. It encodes CASSLGLAGDQETQYF.